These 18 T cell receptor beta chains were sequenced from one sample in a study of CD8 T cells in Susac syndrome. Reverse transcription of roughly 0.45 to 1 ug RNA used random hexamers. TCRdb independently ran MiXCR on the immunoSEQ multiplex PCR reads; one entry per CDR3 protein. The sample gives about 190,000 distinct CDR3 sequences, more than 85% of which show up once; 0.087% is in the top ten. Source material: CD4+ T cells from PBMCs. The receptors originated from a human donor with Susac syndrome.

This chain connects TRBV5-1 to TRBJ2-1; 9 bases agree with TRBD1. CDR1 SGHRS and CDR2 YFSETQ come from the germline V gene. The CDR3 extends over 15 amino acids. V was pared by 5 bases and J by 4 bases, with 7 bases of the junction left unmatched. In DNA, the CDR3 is TGCGCCAGCAGTCAAAGACAGGGGGTGTACAATGAGCAGTTCTTC. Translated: CASSQRQGVYNEQFF.

The CDR3 reads CASMGLYSNQPQHF. CDR3 nucleotide sequence: TGTGCCAGTATGGGTCTGTATAGCAATCAGCCCCAGCATTTT. The chain employs TRBV19 and TRBJ1-5; D ambiguous. V lost 7 bases to trimming and J lost 0 bases, with 10 bases between them. This CDR3 is 14 amino acids long. Germline loops: CDR1 LNHDA, CDR2 SQIVND (reference sequence).

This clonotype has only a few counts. The CDR3 bases are TGCGCCAGCAGCCCGGCGGGAGCTAACTATGGCTACACCTTC. It yields the protein CASSPAGANYGYTF. This chain links TRBV4-1 with TRBJ1-2; unclear D gene. V shed 4 bases and J shed 0 bases, with 9 bases lying between them. Germline CDR1 and CDR2: MGHRA and YSYEKL. This CDR3 spans 14 amino acids.

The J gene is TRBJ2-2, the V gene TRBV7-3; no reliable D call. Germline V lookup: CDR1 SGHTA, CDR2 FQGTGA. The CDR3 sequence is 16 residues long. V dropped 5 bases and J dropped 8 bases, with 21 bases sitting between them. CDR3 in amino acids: CASSPRSGEVPGELFF. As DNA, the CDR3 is TGTGCCAGCAGCCCCCGGAGTGGCGAGGTTCCGGGGGAGCTGTTTTTT.

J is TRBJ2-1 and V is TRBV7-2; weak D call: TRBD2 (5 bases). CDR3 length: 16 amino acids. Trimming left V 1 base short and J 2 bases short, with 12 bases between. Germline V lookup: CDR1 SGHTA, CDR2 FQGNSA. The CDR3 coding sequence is TGTGCCAGCAGCTTAGGGTCAGCGGAGGCCTACAATGAGCAGTTCTTC. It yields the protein CASSLGSAEAYNEQFF.

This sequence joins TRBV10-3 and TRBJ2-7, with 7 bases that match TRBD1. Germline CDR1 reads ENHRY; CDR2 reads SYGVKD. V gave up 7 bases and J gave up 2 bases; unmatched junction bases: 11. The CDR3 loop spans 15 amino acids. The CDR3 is CAINSPGQHAYEQYF. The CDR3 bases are TGTGCCATCAACAGCCCGGGACAGCATGCCTACGAGCAGTACTTC.

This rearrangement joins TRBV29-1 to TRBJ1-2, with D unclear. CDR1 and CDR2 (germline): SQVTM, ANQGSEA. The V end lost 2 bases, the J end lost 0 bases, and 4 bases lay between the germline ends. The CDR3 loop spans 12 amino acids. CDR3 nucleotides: TGCAGCGTTGAATTGTCTAACTATGGCTACACCTTC. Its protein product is CSVELSNYGYTF.

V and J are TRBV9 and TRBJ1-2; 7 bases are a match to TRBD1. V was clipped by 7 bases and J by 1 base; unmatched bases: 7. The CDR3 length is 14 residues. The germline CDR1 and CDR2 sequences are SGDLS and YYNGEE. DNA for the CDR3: TGTGCCAGCCATAGAGGGGGCCTTAACTATGGCTACACCTTC. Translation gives CASHRGGLNYGYTF.

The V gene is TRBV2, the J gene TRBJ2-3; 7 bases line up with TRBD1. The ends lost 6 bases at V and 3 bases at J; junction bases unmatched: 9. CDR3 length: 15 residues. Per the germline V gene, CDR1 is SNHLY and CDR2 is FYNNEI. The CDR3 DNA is TGTGCCAGCAGCAGACAGGGCCAGAGGACAGATACGCAGTATTTT. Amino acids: CASSRQGQRTDTQYF.

In nucleotides, the CDR3 is TGCGCCAGCAGCTTGGAGACACAAGACGGCTACACCTTC. Its protein is CASSLETQDGYTF. The V gene is TRBV5-1, the J gene TRBJ1-2, with D uncertain. V was cut by 0 bases and J by 8 bases, with 11 bases left in between. There are 13 residues in the CDR3. Per germline, CDR1 SGHRS and CDR2 YFSETQ. Based on the CDR3 plus reference TRBV5-1 and TRBJ1-2, the full variable domain is KAGVTQTPRYLIKTRGQQVTLSCSPISGHRSVSWYQQTPGQGLQFLFEYFSETQRNKGNFPGRFSGRQFSNSRSEMNVSTLELGDSALYLCASSLETQDGYTFGSGTRLTVV.

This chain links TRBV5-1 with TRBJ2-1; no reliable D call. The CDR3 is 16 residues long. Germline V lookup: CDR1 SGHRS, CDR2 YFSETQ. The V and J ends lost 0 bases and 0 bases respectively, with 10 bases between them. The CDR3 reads CASSLAYASSYNEQFF. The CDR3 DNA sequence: TGCGCCAGCAGCTTGGCCTATGCTAGCTCCTACAATGAGCAGTTCTTC. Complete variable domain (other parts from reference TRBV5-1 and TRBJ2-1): KAGVTQTPRYLIKTRGQQVTLSCSPISGHRSVSWYQQTPGQGLQFLFEYFSETQRNKGNFPGRFSGRQFSNSRSEMNVSTLELGDSALYLCASSLAYASSYNEQFFGPGTRLTVL.

This CDR3 reads CATSRAAGSTDTQYF. CDR3 in DNA: TGTGCCACCAGCAGAGCGGCGGGGAGCACAGATACGCAGTATTTT. The chain combines TRBV15 with TRBJ2-3; D is perhaps TRBD2 (6 bases). The germline gives CDR1 LNHNV, CDR2 YYDKDF (reference sequence). The V end was cut by 1 base, the J end by 0 bases, with 8 bases between. There are 15 residues in the CDR3.

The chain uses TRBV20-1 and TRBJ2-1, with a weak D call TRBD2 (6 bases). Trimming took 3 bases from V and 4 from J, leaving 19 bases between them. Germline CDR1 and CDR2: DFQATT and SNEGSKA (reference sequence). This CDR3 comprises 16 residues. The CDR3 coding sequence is TGCAGTGCTAGTAGCAAGCGGGCCACATATTACAATGAGCAGTTCTTC. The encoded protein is CSASSKRATYYNEQFF.

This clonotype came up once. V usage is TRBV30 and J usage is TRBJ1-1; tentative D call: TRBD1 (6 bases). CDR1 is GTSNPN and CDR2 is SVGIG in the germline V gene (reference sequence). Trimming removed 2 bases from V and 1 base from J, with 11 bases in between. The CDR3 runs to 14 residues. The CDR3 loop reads CAWSRGTPNTEAFF. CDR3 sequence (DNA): TGTGCCTGGAGTCGAGGGACACCGAACACTGAAGCTTTCTTT.

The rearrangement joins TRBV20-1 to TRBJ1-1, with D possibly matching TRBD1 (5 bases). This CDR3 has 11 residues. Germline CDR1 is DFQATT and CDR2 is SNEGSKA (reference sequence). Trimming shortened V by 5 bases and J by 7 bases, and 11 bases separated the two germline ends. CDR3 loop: CSASRGDEAFF. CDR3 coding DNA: TGCAGTGCTTCCCGGGGGGATGAAGCTTTCTTT.

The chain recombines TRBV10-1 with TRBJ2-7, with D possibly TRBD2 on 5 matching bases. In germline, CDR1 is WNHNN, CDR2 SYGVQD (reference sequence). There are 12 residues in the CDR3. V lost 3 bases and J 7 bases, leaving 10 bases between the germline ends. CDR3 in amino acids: CASSDSGGEQYF. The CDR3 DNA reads TGCGCCAGCAGTGACTCTGGAGGAGAGCAGTACTTC.

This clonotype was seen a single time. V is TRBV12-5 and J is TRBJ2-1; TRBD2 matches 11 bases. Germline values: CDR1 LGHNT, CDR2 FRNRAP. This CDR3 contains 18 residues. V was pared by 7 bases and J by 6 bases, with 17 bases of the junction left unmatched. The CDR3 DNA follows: TGTGCTAGTGCCAAAAGACTCCTAGCGGGAGGTACGATCAATGAGCAGTTCTTC. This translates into CASAKRLLAGGTINEQFF.

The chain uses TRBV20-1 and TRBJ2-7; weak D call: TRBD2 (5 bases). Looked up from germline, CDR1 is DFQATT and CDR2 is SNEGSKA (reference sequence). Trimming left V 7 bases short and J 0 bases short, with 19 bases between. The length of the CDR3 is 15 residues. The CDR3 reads CSVQRPSGGSYEQYF. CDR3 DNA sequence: TGCAGTGTTCAGAGGCCCAGCGGAGGCTCCTACGAGCAGTACTTC.